The 25 T cell receptor beta chains below all came from one sample that was sequenced in a study of cytomegalovirus exposure and HLA in healthy donors. Both 60 Vbeta primers and 13 Jbeta primers went into the PCR. Sequenced by immunoSEQ multiplex PCR; TCRdb stores in-frame clones only, minus some. This table holds over 150,000 clones, about 70% found once. What was sequenced was PBMCs. The receptors were gathered from a woman in her thirties or forties in good health and CMV-seropositive.

V gene TRBV6-5 combines with J gene TRBJ2-3; 7 nucleotides align to TRBD2. CDR1 is MNHEY and CDR2 is SVGAGI in the germline V gene. V lost 7 bases to trimming and J lost 4 bases; unmatched junction nucleotides: 8. The CDR3 is made up of 14 amino acids. CDR3 in DNA: TGTGCCAGCACCCGGGGGGTGGGCGCAGATACGCAGTATTTT. The encoded protein is CASTRGVGADTQYF.

CDR3 in amino acids: CTSSQDLGQGSNQPQHF. In DNA form, the CDR3 reads TGCACCAGCAGCCAAGATCTAGGGCAGGGTAGCAATCAGCCCCAGCATTTT. This chain uses TRBV1 with TRBJ1-5; the table's D gene call, TRBD1, was not cross checked with the DNA. TRBV1 is a documented pseudogene. CDR3 size: 17 residues.

The chain has TRBV19 and TRBJ1-2; TRBD1 is a possible D gene (6 bases). The CDR3 loop spans 12 amino acids. Per the germline V gene, CDR1 is LNHDA and CDR2 is SQIVND (reference sequence). With 5 bases removed from V and 14 bases from J, the gap between germline ends came to 18 bases. The CDR3 here is CASSPGAQSGTF. In DNA, the CDR3 is TGTGCCAGTAGTCCAGGGGCACAATCGGGGACCTTC.

This clone appeared a few times. The chain recombines TRBV6-5 with TRBJ1-1; D remains ambiguous. Germline lookup yields CDR1 MNHEY and CDR2 SVGAGI. V dropped 6 bases and J dropped 4 bases, with 9 bases sitting between them. There are 12 residues in the CDR3. The DNA of the CDR3 is TGTGCCAGCAGCGATAGATCCACTGAAGCTTTCTTT. Its translation is CASSDRSTEAFF.

A note on this clone: At the DNA level, this CDR3 is encoded by other sequences in the same sample as well. V gene TRBV19 combines with J gene TRBJ1-5; 9 bases match TRBD1. Germline values: CDR1 LNHDA, CDR2 SQIVND (reference sequence). The junction had 12 bases not matched to a gene; V was cut back by 8 bases and J by 7 bases. The CDR3 is 15 residues long. The CDR3: CASGGDRVLKQPQHF. DNA for the CDR3: TGTGCCAGTGGTGGGGACAGGGTCTTAAAACAGCCCCAGCATTTT.

The table lists this clone with a few counts. The J gene is TRBJ2-7, the V gene TRBV28; the match to TRBD2 covers 9 bases. CDR3 length equals 15 residues. After removal of 2 bases from V and 2 bases from J, the junction contained 4 bases not matched to a gene. Germline CDR1 is MDHEN and CDR2 is SYDVKM. The CDR3: CASSLVGGRAYEQYF. The CDR3 bases are TGTGCCAGCAGTTTAGTCGGCGGGAGGGCCTACGAGCAGTACTTC.

CDR3: CASSLDLAGDLYNEQFF. DNA of the CDR3: TGTGCCAGCAGCTTGGATCTAGCGGGAGATCTCTACAATGAGCAGTTCTTC. The V gene is TRBV5-8, the J gene TRBJ2-1; 10 bases align to TRBD2. The CDR3 totals 17 residues. CDR1 and CDR2 from the germline V gene are SGHTS and YDEGEE. V gave up 0 bases and J gave up 3 bases; unmatched junction bases: 6. Full variable domain (remainder filled in from reference TRBV5-8 and TRBJ2-1): EAGVTQSPTHLIKTRGQQATLRCSPISGHTSVYWYQQALGLGLQFLLWYDEGEERNRGNFPPRFSGRQFPNYSSELNVNALELEDSALYLCASSLDLAGDLYNEQFFGPGTRLTVL.

The chain carries TRBV5-1 and TRBJ2-3, with 11 bases aligning to TRBD1. The ends lost 1 base at V and 5 bases at J; junction bases unmatched: 6. This CDR3 has 16 residues. Germline V gene sequence: CDR1 SGHRS, CDR2 YFSETQ. CDR3 sequence: CASSLPGTGGVDTQYF. The CDR3 nucleotides read TGCGCCAGCAGCTTGCCCGGGACAGGGGGAGTAGATACGCAGTATTTT.

The chain couples TRBV4-1 to TRBJ1-6; the D is unclear. The CDR3 extends over 13 amino acids. V lost 0 bases, J lost 11 bases, and 8 bases lay in between. The V gene's germline CDR1 is MGHRA and CDR2 YSYEKL. The CDR3 spells CASSQDRVAPLHF. DNA of the CDR3: TGCGCCAGCAGCCAAGATCGGGTCGCACCCCTCCACTTT.

This clone was counted a few times. This sequence joins TRBV4-3 and TRBJ1-1; TRBD1 might be the D (6 bases). The germline CDR1 and CDR2 sequences are LGHNA and YSLEER. V was clipped by 3 bases and J by 0 bases, with 11 bases between them. The CDR3 is 15 amino acids. The CDR3 DNA reads as TGCGCCAGCAGCCATGCAACAGGGATGAACACTGAAGCTTTCTTT. It codes for CASSHATGMNTEAFF.

This chain connects TRBV9 to TRBJ2-7; D is uncertain. Germline V gene sequence: CDR1 SGDLS, CDR2 YYNGEE. CDR3 length equals 12 residues. Trimming pared 0 bases from V and 8 bases from J, leaving 9 bases between. This chain's CDR3 is CASSVGVGQQYF. Here the CDR3 DNA reads TGTGCCAGCAGCGTAGGGGTGGGCCAGCAGTACTTC.

This chain uses TRBV5-6 with TRBJ1-3; possibly TRBD1 for D (5 bases). Germline CDR1 reads SGHDT; CDR2 reads YYEEEE. V was cut by 1 base and J by 3 bases, with 5 bases left in between. CDR3 length: 13 amino acids. CDR3 residues: CASSLTGGNTIYF. The CDR3, as DNA: TGTGCCAGCAGCTTGACAGGTGGAAACACCATATATTTT.

This clone has more than one count but fewer than ten. The V gene is TRBV25-1, the J gene TRBJ2-7; no reliable D call. V dropped 1 base and J dropped 3 bases, with 16 bases sitting between them. The length of the CDR3 is 16 residues. Per germline, CDR1 MGHDK and CDR2 SYGVNS. CDR3 protein: CASSESQVGAYYEQYF. The CDR3 coding sequence is TGTGCCAGCAGTGAATCCCAGGTAGGCGCCTACTACGAGCAGTACTTC.

This sequence joins TRBV7-6 and TRBJ2-5; D is undetermined. V gave up 1 base and J gave up 0 bases, with 3 bases separating them. Germline V gives CDR1 SGHVS, CDR2 FNYEAQ. CDR3 length equals 13 residues. DNA for the CDR3: TGTGCCAGCAGCTTAGGGCACCAAGAGACCCAGTACTTC. Its protein product is CASSLGHQETQYF. Supplemented by reference TRBV7-6 and TRBJ2-5, the full variable domain reads GAGVSQSPRYKVTKRGQDVALRCDPISGHVSLYWYRQALGQGPEFLTYFNYEAQQDKSGLPNDRFSAERPEGSISTLTIQRTEQRDSAMYRCASSLGHQETQYFGPGTRLLVL.

The chain couples TRBV4-3 to TRBJ1-2; D may be TRBD1 (5 bases). CDR3 length: 15 amino acids. The germline V and J ends were trimmed by 0 bases and 8 bases, with 16 bases remaining between them. Germline lookup yields CDR1 LGHNA and CDR2 YSLEER. CDR3 DNA sequence: TGCGCCAGCAGCCAAGATCTTGGGGGAGGTGGGGGCTACACCTTC. It yields the protein CASSQDLGGGGGYTF.

The V call is TRBV7-9, the J call TRBJ1-4; D ambiguous. The V end lost 3 bases, the J end lost 5 bases, and 13 bases lay between the germline ends. The CDR3 runs to 15 residues. Germline V gives CDR1 SEHNR, CDR2 FQNEAQ (reference sequence). CDR3 amino acids: CASSLGSYSNEKLFF. The CDR3 nucleotides are TGTGCCAGCAGCTTGGGCAGTTACTCCAATGAAAAACTGTTTTTT. The whole variable domain, remainder taken from reference TRBV7-9 and TRBJ1-4, is DTGVSQNPRHKITKRGQNVTFRCDPISEHNRLYWYRQTLGQGPEFLTYFQNEAQLEKSRLLSDRFSAERPKGSFSTLEIQRTEQGDSAMYLCASSLGSYSNEKLFFGSGTQLSVL.

The rearrangement joins TRBV29-1 to TRBJ2-1, with TRBD2 identical over 8 bases. The CDR3 runs 13 residues. Per germline, CDR1 SQVTM and CDR2 ANQGSEA. Trimming removed 4 bases from V and 8 bases from J; junction bases left unmatched: 7. CDR3 DNA sequence: TGCAGCGTTGTCGGACTAGCTGAAGATGAGCAGTTCTTC. Its translation: CSVVGLAEDEQFF.

The J gene is TRBJ1-5, the V gene TRBV7-8; 7 nucleotides line up with TRBD1. This CDR3 region has 16 residues. The germline gives CDR1 SGHVS, CDR2 FQNEAQ. V gave up 0 bases and J gave up 4 bases; unmatched junction bases: 6. The CDR3 DNA follows: TGTGCCAGCAGCTTAGCCCCGGGACAGTTAAATCAGCCCCAGCATTTT. Translation gives CASSLAPGQLNQPQHF.

The chain employs TRBV9 and TRBJ2-6; no clear D gene. V lost 0 bases to trimming and J lost 1 base, with 5 bases between them. The germline V gene has CDR1 SGDLS and CDR2 YYNGEE. The CDR3 runs 15 residues. CDR3 region: CASSVASSGANVLTF. DNA for the CDR3: TGTGCCAGCAGCGTAGCTAGTTCTGGGGCCAACGTCCTGACTTTC.

The V gene is TRBV4-1, the J gene TRBJ2-7, with a possible D match to TRBD2 (6 bases). Trimming cost V 5 bases and J 5 bases, with 16 bases left between them. This CDR3 region has 14 residues. The germline CDR1 and CDR2 sequences are MGHRA and YSYEKL. The CDR3 region is CASSDERSSDEQYF. The CDR3 DNA sequence: TGCGCCAGCAGCGACGAAAGGTCTAGCGACGAGCAGTACTTC.

The gene calls are TRBV7-6 and TRBJ2-5; unclear D gene. TRBJ2-7 matches the DNA end more closely, so the J call is doubtful. Germline CDR1 is SGHVS and CDR2 is FNYEAQ. This CDR3 spans 13 amino acids. The CDR3 loop is CASSFGGSYEQYF. The CDR3 DNA reads TGTGCCAGCAGCTTTGGCGGATCCTACGAGCAGTACTTC.

This chain uses TRBV7-9 with TRBJ2-5, with a tentative D call TRBD2 (5 bases). V shed 4 bases and J shed 3 bases, with 15 bases lying between them. The germline V gene has CDR1 SEHNR and CDR2 FQNEAQ (reference sequence). This CDR3 region has 15 residues. CDR3 amino acids: CASSSDRTAKETQYF. The CDR3 DNA reads TGTGCCAGCAGCTCGGACCGGACTGCAAAAGAGACCCAGTACTTC.

The gene calls are TRBV28 and TRBJ1-1, with D possibly matching TRBD1 (5 bases). Trimming shortened V by 10 bases and J by 2 bases, and 8 bases separated the two germline ends. This CDR3 is built from 11 residues. Germline V CDR1 and CDR2: MDHEN, SYDVKM. Here the CDR3 reads CATGTNTEAFF. The CDR3, as DNA: TGTGCCACCGGGACTAACACTGAAGCTTTCTTT.

The CDR3 coding sequence is TGTGCCAGCAGCTTAGCCACAACAGGGGCTGGGGCGAACACTGAAGCTTTCTTT. Residues: CASSLATTGAGANTEAFF. The J gene is TRBJ1-1, the V gene TRBV11-2; 7 nucleotides match TRBD1. Losses at the gene ends were 1 base for V and 1 base for J; bases not matched to a gene: 12. The CDR3 has 18 residues. CDR1 is SGHAT and CDR2 is FQNNGV in the germline V gene. The full variable domain, in which reference TRBV11-2 and TRBJ1-1 provide the parts outside the CDR3, is EAGVAQSPRYKIIEKRQSVAFWCNPISGHATLYWYQQILGQGPKLLIQFQNNGVVDDSQLPKDRFSAERLKGVDSTLKIQPAKLEDSAVYLCASSLATTGAGANTEAFFGQGTRLTVV.

The chain recombines TRBV28 with TRBJ2-7; 8 bases are a match to TRBD2. Looked up from germline, CDR1 is MDHEN and CDR2 is SYDVKM. The CDR3 has 16 residues. V lost 3 bases, J lost 0 bases, and 7 bases stayed unmatched. For the CDR3, the DNA is TGTGCCAGCAGTTTTAGCGGGACTCATAACTCCTACGAGCAGTACTTC. Its protein product is CASSFSGTHNSYEQYF. Based on the CDR3 plus reference TRBV28 and TRBJ2-7, the full variable domain is DVKVTQSSRYLVKRTGEKVFLECVQDMDHENMFWYRQDPGLGLRLIYFSYDVKMKEKGDIPEGYSVSREKKERFSLILESASTNQTSMYLCASSFSGTHNSYEQYFGPGTRLTVT.